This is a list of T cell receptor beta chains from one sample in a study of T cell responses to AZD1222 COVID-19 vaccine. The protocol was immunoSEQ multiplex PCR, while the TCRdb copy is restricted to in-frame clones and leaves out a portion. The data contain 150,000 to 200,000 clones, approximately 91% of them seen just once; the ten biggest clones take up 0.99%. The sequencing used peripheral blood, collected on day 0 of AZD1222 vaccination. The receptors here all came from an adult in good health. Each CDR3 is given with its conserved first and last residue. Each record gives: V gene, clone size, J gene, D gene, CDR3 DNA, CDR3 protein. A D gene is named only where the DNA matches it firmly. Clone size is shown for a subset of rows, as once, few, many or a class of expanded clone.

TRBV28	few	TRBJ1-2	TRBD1	TGTGCCAGCAGTTCCGGGACAGACTATGGCTACACCTTC	CASSSGTDYGYTF
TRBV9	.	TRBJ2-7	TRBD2	TGTGCCAGCATCACACCGACTAGCGGGAGAAGTGCCTACGAGCAGTACTTC	CASITPTSGRSAYEQYF
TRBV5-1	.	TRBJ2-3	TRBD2	TGCGCCAGCAGCTTGTCCAGCGGGGACACAGATACGCAGTATTTT	CASSLSSGDTDTQYF
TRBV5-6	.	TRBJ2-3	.	TGTGCCAGCAGCTATACTAGCACTAGCACAGATACGCAGTATTTT	CASSYTSTSTDTQYF
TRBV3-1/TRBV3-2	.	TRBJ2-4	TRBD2	TGTGCCAGCAGCCAAGCCGGGACTAGCGGGAGGCGACGGCGGGCCAAAAACATTCAGTACTTC	CASSQAGTSGRRRRAKNIQYF
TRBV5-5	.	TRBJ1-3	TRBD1	TGTGCCAGCAGCTCCCCAGGGGGAGGGGGAAACACCATATATTTT	CASSSPGGGGNTIYF
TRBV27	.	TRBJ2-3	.	TGTGCCAGCAGTGGAACTAGGACAGATACGCAGTATTTT	CASSGTRTDTQYF
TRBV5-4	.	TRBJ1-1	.	TGTGCCAGCAGCATTGGGGGGGACTTGAACACTGAAGCTTTCTTT	CASSIGGDLNTEAFF
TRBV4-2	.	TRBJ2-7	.	TGTGCCAGCAGCCAAGTAGGGACTTCCAGGGTCGAGCAGTACTTC	CASSQVGTSRVEQYF
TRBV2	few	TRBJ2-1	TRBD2	TGTGCCAGCAGCACGGGACTAGCGGATTACAATGAGCAGTTCTTC	CASSTGLADYNEQFF
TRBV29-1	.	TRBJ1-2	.	TGCAGCGTTGAGGCCACGGACGCGATCTATGGCTACACCTTC	CSVEATDAIYGYTF
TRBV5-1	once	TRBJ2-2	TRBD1	TGCGCCAGCAGCCCCCTCGGGACAGACAACACCGGGGAGCTGTTTTTT	CASSPLGTDNTGELFF
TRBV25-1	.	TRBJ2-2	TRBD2	TGTGCCAGCAGCGCTACTAGCGGGAGGGCCCACGGGGAGCTGTTTTTT	CASSATSGRAHGELFF
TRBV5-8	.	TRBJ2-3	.	TGTGCCAGCAGCTTGGTAGTCCAGGGAGGACGGTGGGATACGCAGTATTTT	CASSLVVQGGRWDTQYF
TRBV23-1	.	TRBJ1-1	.	TGCGCCAGCAGTCGGCGGACAAACTCGAACACTGAAGCTTTCTTT	CASSRRTNSNTEAFF
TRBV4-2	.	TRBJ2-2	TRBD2	TGTGCCAGCAGCCCGGCGGGGGACTACACCGGGGAGCTGTTTTTT	CASSPAGDYTGELFF
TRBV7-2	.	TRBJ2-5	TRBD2	TGTGCCAGCAGCTTGCTTGGGGGGGTACAAGAGACCCAGTACTTC	CASSLLGGVQETQYF
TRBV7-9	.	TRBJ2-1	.	TGTGCCAGCAGCTTAGTCGCCGCAGCTAACTACAATGAGCAGTTCTTC	CASSLVAAANYNEQFF
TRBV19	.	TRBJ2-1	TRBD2	TGTGCCAGTAGTAAAATTAGCGGGGGCGTTAGTACGAGCTCCTACAATGAGCAGTTCTTC	CASSKISGGVSTSSYNEQFF
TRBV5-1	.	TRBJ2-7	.	TGCGCCAGCAGGGTGGGGGTCGTTGACGGCTACGAGCAGTACTTC	CASRVGVVDGYEQYF
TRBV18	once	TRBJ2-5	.	TGTGCCAGCTCACCACAGGGGTGGGGTGAGACCCAGTACTTC	CASSPQGWGETQYF
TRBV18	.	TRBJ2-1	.	TGTGCCAGCTCACCTCAGGGTCTAGTGTCCTACAATGAGCAGTTCTTC	CASSPQGLVSYNEQFF
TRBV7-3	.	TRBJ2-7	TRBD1	TGTGCCAGCAGCTTAATCAGGACAGGGGGCGGCGAGCAGTACTTC	CASSLIRTGGGEQYF
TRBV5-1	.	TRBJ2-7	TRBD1	TGCGCCAGCAGCTCGCGACAGGGGGCTCGGGAGCAGTACTTC	CASSSRQGAREQYF
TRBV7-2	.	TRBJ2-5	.	TGTGCCAGCAGCTTAGATAGTACTAGGCGGGAGACCCAGTACTTC	CASSLDSTRRETQYF
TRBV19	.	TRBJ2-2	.	TGTGCCAGTAGTATCGGCGCTGCGAACACCGGGGAGCTGTTTTTT	CASSIGAANTGELFF
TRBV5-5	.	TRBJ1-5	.	TGTGCCAGCAGCTTATCGGGACGGTTCAATCAGCCCCAGCATTTT	CASSLSGRFNQPQHF
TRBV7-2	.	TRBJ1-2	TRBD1	TGTGCCAGCAGCTTAGCCCTTTGGGACAGGGGAAGAGGCTACACCTTC	CASSLALWDRGRGYTF
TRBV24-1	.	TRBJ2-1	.	TGTGCCACCACGTTAACGGGCACCAATGAGCAGTTCTTC	CATTLTGTNEQFF
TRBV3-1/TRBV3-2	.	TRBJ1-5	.	TGTGCCAGCAGCCGCGGGGATGGCAATCAGCCCCAGCATTTT	CASSRGDGNQPQHF
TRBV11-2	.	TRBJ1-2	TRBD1	TGTGCCAGCAGCTTCGGGACAGACACCCCCTATGGCTACACCTTC	CASSFGTDTPYGYTF
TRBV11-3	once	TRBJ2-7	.	TGTGCCAGCAGCTCCGGCCTCTTTGGAGAGCAGTACTTC	CASSSGLFGEQYF
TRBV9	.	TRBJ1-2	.	TGTGCCAGCAGCGTAGGGGGAAACTATGGCTACACCTTC	CASSVGGNYGYTF
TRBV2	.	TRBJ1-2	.	TGTGCCAGCATGAGTGCTAACTATGGCTACACCTTC	CASMSANYGYTF
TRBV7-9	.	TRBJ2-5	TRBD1	TGTGCCAGATTATGCCAAGTTGGGACAGAGATCCAAGAGACCCAGTACTTC	CARLCQVGTEIQETQYF
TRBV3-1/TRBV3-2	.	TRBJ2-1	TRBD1	TGTGCCAGCAGCCACGGGGGACAGGGTACTTTGGATGAGCAGTTCTTC	CASSHGGQGTLDEQFF
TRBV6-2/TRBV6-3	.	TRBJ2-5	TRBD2	TGTGCCGGCAGTTACTCGTCTAGCGGGCAAGAGACCCAGTACTTC	CAGSYSSSGQETQYF
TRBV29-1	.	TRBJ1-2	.	TGCAGCGAACGGACAGCATATGGCTACACCTTC	CSERTAYGYTF
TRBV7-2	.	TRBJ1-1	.	TGTGCCAGCAGCTTTTCATTCGGGTCCCGGACCAGAAAGAACACTGAAGCTTTCTTT	CASSFSFGSRTRKNTEAFF
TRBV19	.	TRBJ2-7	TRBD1	TGTGCCACCTCACTCGACAGGGGCTACTACGAGCAGTACTTC	CATSLDRGYYEQYF
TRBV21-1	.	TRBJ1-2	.	TGTGCCAGCAGCCCTAAATCCCATCCCAGGACAGGGAATAATGGCTACACCTTC	CASSPKSHPRTGNNGYTF
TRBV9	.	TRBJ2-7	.	TGTGCCAGCAGCCCGGCGTCTAGTCTCTCCGAGCAGTACTTC	CASSPASSLSEQYF
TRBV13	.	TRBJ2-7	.	TGTGCCAGCAGCTTAGGGCAGGGGGGATACGAGCAGTACTTC	CASSLGQGGYEQYF
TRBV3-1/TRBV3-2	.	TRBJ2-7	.	TGTGCCAGCAGCCAAGGTGACGTCGGGTGGGTCTACGAGCAGTACTTC	CASSQGDVGWVYEQYF
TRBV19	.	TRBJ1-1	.	TGTGCCAGTAGCCGACAGGATCGCACTGAAGCTTTCTTT	CASSRQDRTEAFF
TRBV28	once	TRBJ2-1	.	TGTGCCAGCAGTTTGGGCACTGGCTCCTACAATGAGCAGTTCTTC	CASSLGTGSYNEQFF
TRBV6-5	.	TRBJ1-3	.	TGTGCCAGCTGGCAAACCGGACACTCTGGAAACACCATATATTTT	CASWQTGHSGNTIYF
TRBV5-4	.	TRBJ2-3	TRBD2	TGTGCCAGCAGCCCTGGACTAGCGGGAGCAAGCACAGATACGCAGTATTTT	CASSPGLAGASTDTQYF
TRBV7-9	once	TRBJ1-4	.	TGTGCCAGCAGCTTAGCACTCCGTGTAAGCGGGAATGAAAAACTGTTTTTT	CASSLALRVSGNEKLFF
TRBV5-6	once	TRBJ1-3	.	TGTGCCAGCAGCTGGAATGCGGCCTCTGGAAACACCATATATTTT	CASSWNAASGNTIYF
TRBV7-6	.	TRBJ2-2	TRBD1	TGTGCCAGCAGCTTAGAGACAGGGTACAACACCGGGGAGCTGTTTTTT	CASSLETGYNTGELFF
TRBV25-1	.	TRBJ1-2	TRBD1	TGTGCCAGCAGCGATGCGGGACAGGGGGTGGGTGGCTACACCTTC	CASSDAGQGVGGYTF
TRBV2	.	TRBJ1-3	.	TGTGCCAGCAGTCCGTACACCTCTGGAAACACCATATATTTT	CASSPYTSGNTIYF
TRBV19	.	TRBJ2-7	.	TGTGCCAGTAGTTGGGGGGCGTCCTACGAGCAGTACTTC	CASSWGASYEQYF
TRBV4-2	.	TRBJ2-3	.	TGTGCCAGCAGTCGCGACGGAGATACGCAGTATTTT	CASSRDGDTQYF
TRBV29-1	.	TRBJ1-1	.	TGCAGCGTTGGTTTTCGGAGGAACACTGAAGCTTTCTTT	CSVGFRRNTEAFF